These T cell receptor beta chains were read from a single sample in a study of cytomegalovirus exposure and HLA in healthy donors. This table comes from immunoSEQ multiplex PCR, and its TCRdb copy is limited to in-frame clones, with some not included. The table lists roughly 140,000 clones, approximately 80% of them singletons. The sequencing input was PBMCs. Every receptor here comes from a man under 40 in good health and CMV-seropositive. Both conserved end residues are trimmed from each CDR3.

V gene	J gene	CDR3 protein
TRBV11-2	TRBJ2-1	ASSLVGGGAYNEQF
TRBV5-4	TRBJ2-1	ASSLGIGGNEQF
TRBV29-1	TRBJ2-1	SVRRGPGEQF
TRBV2	TRBJ1-1	ASRTGMTEAF
TRBV16	TRBJ1-1	ASSLYRGAPEAF
TRBV11-2	TRBJ2-3	ASSLVQGRGTDTQY
TRBV7-2	TRBJ2-2	ASSLAPGGGGELF
TRBV19	TRBJ1-6	ASSHRGTTYNSPLH
TRBV11-2	TRBJ2-7	ASSLGTKPNDEQY
TRBV19	TRBJ1-1	ASSIGTGYAEAF
TRBV5-1	TRBJ1-3	ASSLAVSGNTIY
TRBV6-1	TRBJ2-5	ASSQDYQETQY
TRBV5-1	NA	ASAPGQGPYEQY
TRBV6-5	TRBJ1-2	ASSYGTGPGYT
TRBV7-2	TRBJ2-7	ASSSFVAYEQY
TRBV28	TRBJ1-3	ASSFRTGNSGNTIY
TRBV7-2	TRBJ2-1	ASSLSEVHEQF
TRBV11-2	TRBJ1-1	ASSLSTFGGGSFTEAF
TRBV5-1	TRBJ2-3	ASSFSTSTDTQY
TRBV4-3	TRBJ1-2	ASSQVAQGRYGYT
TRBV6-5	TRBJ2-7	ASSYSRGSYEQY
TRBV30	TRBJ1-5	AWSVDRGGNQPQH
TRBV29-1	TRBJ1-2	SVEAFTGTYYGYT
TRBV28	TRBJ2-1	ASSPRGGGHNEQF
TRBV29-1	TRBJ1-2	SVVAAYGYT
TRBV2	TRBJ2-5	ASSDRGETQY
TRBV7-2	TRBJ1-4	ASSLGQINEKLF
TRBV11-2	TRBJ2-2	ASSLVRAGGLTGELF
TRBV2	TRBJ2-5	ASSVVGLAKETQY
TRBV4-3	TRBJ2-7	ASSQETTGWNEQY
TRBV7-9	TRBJ1-3	AYVSAPGDTIY
TRBV10-1	TRBJ2-3	ASNAGGSTDTQY
TRBV30	TRBJ2-1	AWSVPRWSGEQF
TRBV11-2	TRBJ1-2	ASSEGDYGYT
TRBV5-4	TRBJ1-1	ASSLGRQYTEAF
TRBV6-1	TRBJ1-5	ASSDPNQPQH
TRBV6-4	TRBJ1-1	ASSAAENTEAF
TRBV5-1	TRBJ1-1	ASTFGTWGRNTEAF
TRBV28	TRBJ2-1	ASSSPVRLAGLPNEQF
TRBV6-1	TRBJ1-2	ASSEASMGLGYGYT
TRBV27	TRBJ2-3	ASSLSQQGTDTQY